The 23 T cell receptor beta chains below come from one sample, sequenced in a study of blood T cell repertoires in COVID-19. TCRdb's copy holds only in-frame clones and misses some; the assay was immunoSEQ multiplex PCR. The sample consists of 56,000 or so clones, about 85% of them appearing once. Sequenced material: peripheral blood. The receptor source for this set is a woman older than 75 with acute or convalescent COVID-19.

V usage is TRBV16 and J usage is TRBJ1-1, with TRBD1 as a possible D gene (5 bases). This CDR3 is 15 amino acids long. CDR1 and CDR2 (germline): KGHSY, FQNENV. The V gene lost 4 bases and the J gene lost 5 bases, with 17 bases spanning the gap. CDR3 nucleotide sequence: TGTGCCAGCAGCCTTTCAGTAGGGGTTGAGACTGAAGCTTTCTTT. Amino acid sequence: CASSLSVGVETEAFF.

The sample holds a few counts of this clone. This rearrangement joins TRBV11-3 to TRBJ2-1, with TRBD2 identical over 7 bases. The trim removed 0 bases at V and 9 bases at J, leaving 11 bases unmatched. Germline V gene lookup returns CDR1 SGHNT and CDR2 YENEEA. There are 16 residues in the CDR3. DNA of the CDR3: TGTGCCAGCAGCTTAGAGAGTGGTGCGGGGGTTGGTGAGCAGTTCTTC. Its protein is CASSLESGAGVGEQFF. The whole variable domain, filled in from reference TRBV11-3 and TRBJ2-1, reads EAGVVQSPRYKIIEKKQPVAFWCNPISGHNTLYWYLQNLGQGPELLIRYENEEAVDDSQLPKDRFSAERLKGVDSTLKIQPAELGDSAVYLCASSLESGAGVGEQFFGPGTRLTVL.

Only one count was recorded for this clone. CDR3 loop: CASSIGAVPNEKLFF. In DNA, the CDR3 is TGTGCCAGTAGTATTGGGGCAGTCCCGAATGAAAAACTGTTTTTT. The rearrangement joins TRBV19 to TRBJ1-4, with D possibly being TRBD1 (5 bases). This CDR3 has 15 residues. Germline loops: CDR1 LNHDA, CDR2 SQIVND (reference sequence). V lost 3 bases and J 5 bases, leaving 13 bases between the germline ends.

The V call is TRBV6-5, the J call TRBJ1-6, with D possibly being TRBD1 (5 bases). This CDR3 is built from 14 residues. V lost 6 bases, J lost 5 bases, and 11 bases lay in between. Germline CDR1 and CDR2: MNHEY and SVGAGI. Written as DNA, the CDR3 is TGTGCCAGCAGCCAGACAGTTAATAATTCACCCCTCCACTTT. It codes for CASSQTVNNSPLHF.

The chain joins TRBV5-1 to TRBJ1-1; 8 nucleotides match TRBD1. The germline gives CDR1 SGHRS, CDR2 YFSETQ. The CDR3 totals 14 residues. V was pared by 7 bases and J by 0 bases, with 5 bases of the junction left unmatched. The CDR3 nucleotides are TGCGCCAGCTCTAGGACAGGGTTGAACACTGAAGCTTTCTTT. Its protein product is CASSRTGLNTEAFF.

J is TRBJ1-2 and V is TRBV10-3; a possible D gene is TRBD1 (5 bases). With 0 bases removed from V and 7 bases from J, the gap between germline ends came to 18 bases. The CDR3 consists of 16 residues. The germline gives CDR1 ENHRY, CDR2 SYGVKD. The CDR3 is CAISESEGHLEGGYTF. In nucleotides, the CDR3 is TGTGCCATCAGTGAGTCAGAAGGACACCTGGAAGGTGGCTACACCTTC.

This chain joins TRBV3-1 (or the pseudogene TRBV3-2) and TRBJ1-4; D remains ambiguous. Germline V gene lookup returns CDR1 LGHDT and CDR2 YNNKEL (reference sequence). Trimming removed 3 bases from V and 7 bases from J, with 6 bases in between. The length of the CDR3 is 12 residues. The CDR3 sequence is CASSHLSEKLFF. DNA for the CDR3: TGTGCCAGCAGCCACCTGAGTGAAAAACTGTTTTTT.

The chain's CDR3 is CASSPYDRVGGYTF. The CDR3 coding sequence is TGTGCCAGCAGCCCATACGACAGGGTGGGTGGCTACACCTTC. The chain joins TRBV14 to TRBJ1-2, with TRBD1 identical over 7 bases. In germline, CDR1 is SGHDN, CDR2 FVKESK. This CDR3 comprises 14 residues. V was pared by 4 bases and J by 7 bases, with 9 bases of the junction left unmatched.

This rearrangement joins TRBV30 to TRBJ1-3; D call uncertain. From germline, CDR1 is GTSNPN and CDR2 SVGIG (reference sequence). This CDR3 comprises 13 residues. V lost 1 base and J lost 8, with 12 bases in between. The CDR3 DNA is TGTGCCTGGAGTGGCGCGAGGAGCGACACCATATATTTT. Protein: CAWSGARSDTIYF.

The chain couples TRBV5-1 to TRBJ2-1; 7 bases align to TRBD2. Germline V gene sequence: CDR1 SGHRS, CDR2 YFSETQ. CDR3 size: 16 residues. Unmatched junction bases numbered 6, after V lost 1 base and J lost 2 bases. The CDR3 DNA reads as TGCGCCAGCAGCTTGTCAGGTGGGGGGGCCTACAATGAGCAGTTCTTC. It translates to CASSLSGGGAYNEQFF.

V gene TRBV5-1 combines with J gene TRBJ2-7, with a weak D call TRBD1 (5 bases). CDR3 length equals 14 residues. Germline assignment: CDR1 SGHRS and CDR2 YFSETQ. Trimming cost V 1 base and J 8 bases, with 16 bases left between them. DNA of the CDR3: TGCGCCAGCAGCTTGCGGCAGGGTTGGGAAAAGCAGTACTTC. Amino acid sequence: CASSLRQGWEKQYF. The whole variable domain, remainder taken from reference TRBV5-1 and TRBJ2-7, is KAGVTQTPRYLIKTRGQQVTLSCSPISGHRSVSWYQQTPGQGLQFLFEYFSETQRNKGNFPGRFSGRQFSNSRSEMNVSTLELGDSALYLCASSLRQGWEKQYFGPGTRLTVT.

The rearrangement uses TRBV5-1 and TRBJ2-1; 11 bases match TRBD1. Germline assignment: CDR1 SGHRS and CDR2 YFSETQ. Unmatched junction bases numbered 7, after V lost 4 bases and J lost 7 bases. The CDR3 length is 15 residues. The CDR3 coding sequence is TGCGCCAGCAGCCAAGGGACAGGGGGTGCAAATGAGCAGTTCTTC. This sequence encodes CASSQGTGGANEQFF. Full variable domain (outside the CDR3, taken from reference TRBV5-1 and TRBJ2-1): KAGVTQTPRYLIKTRGQQVTLSCSPISGHRSVSWYQQTPGQGLQFLFEYFSETQRNKGNFPGRFSGRQFSNSRSEMNVSTLELGDSALYLCASSQGTGGANEQFFGPGTRLTVL.

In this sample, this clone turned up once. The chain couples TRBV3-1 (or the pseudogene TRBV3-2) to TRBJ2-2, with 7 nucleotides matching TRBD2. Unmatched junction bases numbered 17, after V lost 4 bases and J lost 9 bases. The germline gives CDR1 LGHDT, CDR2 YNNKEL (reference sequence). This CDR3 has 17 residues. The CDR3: CASSPEISLGRGWELFF. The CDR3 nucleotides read TGTGCCAGCAGCCCGGAAATTTCACTGGGGAGGGGTTGGGAGCTGTTTTTT.

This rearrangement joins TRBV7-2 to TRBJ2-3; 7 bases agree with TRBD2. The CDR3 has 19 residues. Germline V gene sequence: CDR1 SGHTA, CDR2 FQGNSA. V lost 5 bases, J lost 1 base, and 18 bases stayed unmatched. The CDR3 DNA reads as TGTGCCAGCAGCCAAAGGCCCCTAACGGCGGGGGAGGGCACAGATACGCAGTATTTT. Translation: CASSQRPLTAGEGTDTQYF.

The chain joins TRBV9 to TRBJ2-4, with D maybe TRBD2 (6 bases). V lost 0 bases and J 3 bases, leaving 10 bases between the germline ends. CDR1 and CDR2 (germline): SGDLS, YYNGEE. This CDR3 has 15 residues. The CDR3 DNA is TGTGCCAGCAGCGTAGGGCGGGGAATCAAAAACATTCAGTACTTC. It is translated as CASSVGRGIKNIQYF.

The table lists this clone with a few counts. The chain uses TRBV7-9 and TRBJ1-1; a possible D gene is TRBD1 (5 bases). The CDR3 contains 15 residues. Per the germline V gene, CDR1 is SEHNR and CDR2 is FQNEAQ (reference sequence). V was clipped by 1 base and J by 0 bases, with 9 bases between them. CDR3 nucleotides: TGTGCCAGCAGCTTAGAACAGGTTCTGAACACTGAAGCTTTCTTT. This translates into CASSLEQVLNTEAFF.

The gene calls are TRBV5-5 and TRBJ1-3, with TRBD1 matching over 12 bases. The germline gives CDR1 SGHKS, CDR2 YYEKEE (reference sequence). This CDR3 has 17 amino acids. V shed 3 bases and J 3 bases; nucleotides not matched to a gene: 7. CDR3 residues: CASSSRDRGLSGNTIYF. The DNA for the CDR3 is TGTGCCAGCAGCTCCCGGGACAGGGGGCTAAGTGGAAACACCATATATTTT.

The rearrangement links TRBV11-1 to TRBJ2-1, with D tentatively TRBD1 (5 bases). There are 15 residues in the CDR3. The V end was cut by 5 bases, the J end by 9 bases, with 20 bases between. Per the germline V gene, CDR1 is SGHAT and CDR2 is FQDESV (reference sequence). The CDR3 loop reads CASSPLVSGIGEQFF. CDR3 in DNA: TGTGCCAGCAGCCCCCTGGTTTCAGGGATCGGTGAGCAGTTCTTC.

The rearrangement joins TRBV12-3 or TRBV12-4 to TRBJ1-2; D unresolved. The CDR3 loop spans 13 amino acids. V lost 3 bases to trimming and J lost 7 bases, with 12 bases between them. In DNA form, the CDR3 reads TGTGCCAGCAGTTTTCAGGTCGCAGGTGGCTACACCTTC. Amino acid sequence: CASSFQVAGGYTF.

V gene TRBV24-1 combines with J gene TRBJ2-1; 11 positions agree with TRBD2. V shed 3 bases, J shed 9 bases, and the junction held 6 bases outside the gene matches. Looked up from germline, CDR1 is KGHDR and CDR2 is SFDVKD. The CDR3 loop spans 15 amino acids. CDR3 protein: CATSDGSGGAREQFF. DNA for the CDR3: TGTGCCACCAGTGATGGTAGCGGGGGGGCCCGTGAGCAGTTCTTC.

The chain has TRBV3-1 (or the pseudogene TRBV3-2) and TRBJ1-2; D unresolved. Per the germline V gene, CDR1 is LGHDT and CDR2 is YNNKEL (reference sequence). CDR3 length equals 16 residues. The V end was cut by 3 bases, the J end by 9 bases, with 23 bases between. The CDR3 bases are TGTGCCAGCAGCCAGAGTTATCGGGGTCCGTCTAGGAGCTACACCTTC. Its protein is CASSQSYRGPSRSYTF.

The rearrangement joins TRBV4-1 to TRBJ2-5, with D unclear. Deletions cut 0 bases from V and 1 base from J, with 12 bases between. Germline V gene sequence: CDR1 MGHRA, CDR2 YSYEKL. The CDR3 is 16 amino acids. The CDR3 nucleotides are TGCGCCAGCAGCCAAGAAATTGGCAGTCCCCAAGAGACCCAGTACTTC. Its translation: CASSQEIGSPQETQYF.

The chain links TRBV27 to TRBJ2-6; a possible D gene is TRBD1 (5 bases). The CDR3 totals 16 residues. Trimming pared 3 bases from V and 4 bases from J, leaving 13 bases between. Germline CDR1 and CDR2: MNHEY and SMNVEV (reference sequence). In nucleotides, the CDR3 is TGTGCCAGCAGTTTGTTGCAGGGCGGAGGGGCCAACGTCCTGACTTTC. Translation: CASSLLQGGGANVLTF.